These 9 T cell receptor beta chains originate from one sample sequenced in a study of T cell responses to AZD1222 COVID-19 vaccine. Here immunoSEQ multiplex PCR was the method, and the copy in TCRdb shows in-frame clones only, minus some. The repertoire holds about 160,000 clones, with 80% to 95% as singletons. This specimen consisted of peripheral blood, obtained on day 0 of AZD1222 vaccination. The source is an adult in good health.

The chain uses TRBV19 and TRBJ2-7; D is unresolved. Germline lookup yields CDR1 LNHDA and CDR2 SQIVND (reference sequence). This CDR3 is 11 amino acids long. V lost 6 bases, J lost 6 bases, and 9 bases lay in between. The CDR3 spells CASSDTGEQYF. The CDR3 DNA follows: TGTGCCAGTAGCGATACGGGCGAGCAGTACTTC.

The rearrangement uses TRBV12-3 or TRBV12-4 and TRBJ2-7, with 8 nucleotides matching TRBD2. V gave up 2 bases and J gave up 5 bases; unmatched junction bases: 2. The CDR3 has 13 amino acids. CDR3 DNA: TGTGCCAGCAGTTTAATCGGGGGGGACGAGCAGTACTTC. Its translation is CASSLIGGDEQYF.

The chain recombines TRBV5-1 with TRBJ1-2, with D tentatively TRBD1 (6 bases). The CDR3 runs 14 residues. The germline V gene encodes CDR1 SGHRS and CDR2 YFSETQ. Between the trimmed V and J ends, which lost 1 base and 6 bases, there was a span of 13 bases. CDR3 DNA sequence: TGCGCCAGCAGCTTGTACCAGGGGAGCAATGGCTACACCTTC. This translates into CASSLYQGSNGYTF. The full variable domain, with the rest looked up from reference TRBV5-1 and TRBJ1-2, is KAGVTQTPRYLIKTRGQQVTLSCSPISGHRSVSWYQQTPGQGLQFLFEYFSETQRNKGNFPGRFSGRQFSNSRSEMNVSTLELGDSALYLCASSLYQGSNGYTFGSGTRLTVV.

The J gene is TRBJ1-1, the V gene TRBV12-3 or TRBV12-4, with D tentatively TRBD1 (6 bases). The CDR3 contains 13 residues. V was pared by 3 bases and J by 5 bases, with 10 bases between. The CDR3 sequence: CASSLEGGTEAFF. The CDR3 nucleotides are TGTGCCAGCAGTTTGGAGGGGGGGACTGAAGCTTTCTTT.

The CDR3 sequence is CASGLVGKSGANVLTF. The CDR3 nucleotides are TGTGCTAGTGGTTTGGTCGGCAAATCTGGGGCCAACGTCCTGACTTTC. J is TRBJ2-6 and V is TRBV12-5; no reliable D call. Germline loops: CDR1 LGHNT, CDR2 FRNRAP. CDR3 length: 16 residues. Between the trimmed V and J ends, which lost 0 bases and 1 base, there was a span of 7 bases.

The rearrangement links TRBV7-9 to TRBJ1-4, with TRBD1 matching 9 bases. CDR3 length: 14 amino acids. Germline assignment: CDR1 SEHNR and CDR2 FQNEAQ (reference sequence). Trimming at V came to 5 bases and at J to 5 bases, leaving 3 bases not matched to a gene. CDR3 region: CASSTGTGNEKLFF. The DNA of the CDR3 is TGTGCCAGCAGCACCGGGACAGGGAATGAAAAACTGTTTTTT. Supplemented by reference TRBV7-9 and TRBJ1-4, the full variable domain reads DTGVSQNPRHKITKRGQNVTFRCDPISEHNRLYWYRQTLGQGPEFLTYFQNEAQLEKSRLLSDRFSAERPKGSFSTLEIQRTEQGDSAMYLCASSTGTGNEKLFFGSGTQLSVL.

This clone turned up a few times. The chain uses TRBV24-1 and TRBJ1-5; D gene ambiguous. The CDR3 is made up of 13 amino acids. Trimming left V 6 bases short and J 3 bases short, with 8 bases between. Per the germline V gene, CDR1 is KGHDR and CDR2 is SFDVKD. The CDR3 is CATSQQLNQPQHF. CDR3 in DNA: TGTGCCACCAGTCAACAACTCAATCAGCCCCAGCATTTT.

The chain employs TRBV28 and TRBJ1-2; D is unresolved. This CDR3 is 15 amino acids long. V lost 2 bases and J lost 6, with 16 bases in between. Germline V gene lookup returns CDR1 MDHEN and CDR2 SYDVKM. Written as DNA, the CDR3 is TGTGCCAGCAGTTTAATTCAATGGGGATTTGATGGCTACACCTTC. Amino acids: CASSLIQWGFDGYTF.

This clone was observed a single time. The germline gene is not matched at one end of the junction; a read error may be the cause. The chain uses TRBV19 and TRBJ1-1; 8 bases match TRBD1. From germline, CDR1 is LNHDA and CDR2 SQIVND (reference sequence). The CDR3 extends over 14 amino acids. The CDR3 spells CASSVDRGLTEAFF. The DNA of the CDR3 is TGTGCCAGTAGTGTAGACAGGGGCCTGACTGAAGCTTTCTTT.